This paragraph reports one T cell receptor beta chain. The CDR3 has 17 amino acids. The V segment lost 0 bases and the J segment 3 bases; nucleotides outside the gene matches: 13. Germline V gives CDR1 GTSNPN, CDR2 SVGIG (reference sequence). The entry originates in a study of control samples from healthy donors and cancer patients. This table comes from immunoSEQ multiplex PCR, and its TCRdb copy is limited to in-frame clones, with some not included. The table shows about 89,000 clones, with 86% occurring only once. This clonotype was sampled from a man younger than 45 in good health. The rearrangement links TRBV30 to TRBJ1-1; 7 bases are a match to TRBD1. Sequenced: blood. CDR3: CAWSVFWRGLGDTEAFF. CDR3 in DNA: TGTGCCTGGAGTGTATTTTGGAGGGGGCTGGGGGACACTGAAGCTTTCTTT.